These T cell receptor beta chains were read from a single sample in a study of cytomegalovirus exposure and HLA in healthy donors. Sequencing was performed with immunoSEQ multiplex PCR; in TCRdb, only in-frame clones are kept and a portion is missing. The sample carries 150,000 to 160,000 clones, 65% to 90% recorded once. The sequenced sample was PBMCs. These receptors all come from a man aged 18 to 30 in good health and CMV-seropositive. Each CDR3 is given with its conserved first and last residue. D genes are given only for firm matches. Part of the rows lack a size; the others show once, few, many or a class for expanded clones.

J gene	clone size	D gene	V gene	CDR3 DNA	CDR3 protein
TRBJ2-1	.	TRBD2	TRBV6-4	TGTGCCAGCAGTGACCTCGGACTAGCGGGAGGGCCAAATGAGCAGTTCTTC	CASSDLGLAGGPNEQFF
TRBJ2-4	.	TRBD2	TRBV10-3	TGTGCCATCAGTCCGGGACTAGCGGGGGGACTAGCCAAAAACATTCAGTACTTC	CAISPGLAGGLAKNIQYF
TRBJ2-7	.	.	TRBV11-2	TGTGCCAGCAGCCCCCGCCTGATAGGGGGGGGGTCCTACGAGCAGTACTTC	CASSPRLIGGGSYEQYF
TRBJ1-2	.	.	TRBV5-1	TGCGCCAGCAGCCTAACCGCTAACTATGGCTACACCTTC	CASSLTANYGYTF
TRBJ2-1	once	TRBD2	TRBV9	TGTGCCAGCAGCGTACTAGCGGGGGGTATTAGTGAGCAGTTCTTC	CASSVLAGGISEQFF
TRBJ1-2	.	TRBD1	TRBV7-8	TGTGCCAGCAGCCAGGGGGTATCACAGGCGAGGGGGAACACCTTC	CASSQGVSQARGNTF
TRBJ2-2	.	TRBD1	TRBV5-1	TGCGCCAGCAGCCTGTTGGGACAGGGGAGCACCGGGGAGCTGTTTTTT	CASSLLGQGSTGELFF
TRBJ2-3	.	TRBD1	TRBV7-3	TGTGCCAGCAGCCCGGGACAGGGTGGAGATACGCAGTATTTT	CASSPGQGGDTQYF
TRBJ1-1	.	TRBD1	TRBV14	TGTGCCAGCAGCCCTTTACAGGGGACCGGGCGCACTGAAGCTTTCTTT	CASSPLQGTGRTEAFF
TRBJ1-1	.	.	TRBV4-1	TGCGCCAGCAGCCAAACCCCGACAGGAGGCACTGAAGCTTTCTTT	CASSQTPTGGTEAFF
TRBJ1-6	few	.	TRBV5-8	TGTGCCAGCAGCTTGGCCAGAAATTCACCCCTCCACTTT	CASSLARNSPLHF
TRBJ1-2	.	.	TRBV18	TGTGCCAGCTCCCGGGACGGTAAAGGAGGGGCCTATGGCTACACCTTC	CASSRDGKGGAYGYTF
TRBJ1-2	.	TRBD1	TRBV6-5	TGTGCCAGCAGTTACTCGAACAGGGGGCGTTATGGCTACACCTTC	CASSYSNRGRYGYTF
TRBJ2-6	.	TRBD2	TRBV4-2	TGTGCCAGCAGCCTAGGAGCGGGAGGGCCGTCTGGGGCCAACGTCCTGACTTTC	CASSLGAGGPSGANVLTF
TRBJ2-3	.	TRBD2	TRBV25-1	TGTGCCAGCTCGCGGACTAGCGGGAGCACAGATACGCAGTATTTT	CASSRTSGSTDTQYF
TRBJ1-1	.	.	TRBV11-2	TGTGCCAGCAGCTTAGCAGGGTTTAGCACTGAAGCTTTCTTT	CASSLAGFSTEAFF
TRBJ2-2	few	TRBD1	TRBV7-6	TGTGCCAGCAGCTCGGGGCAGACAGGGCTGGCCGGGGAGCTGTTTTTT	CASSSGQTGLAGELFF
TRBJ2-1	.	TRBD2	TRBV7-2	TGTGCCAGCAGCTTAGTAGCGGGGGGGTACAATGAGCAGTTCTTC	CASSLVAGGYNEQFF
TRBJ2-5	.	TRBD2	TRBV13	TGTGCCAGCAGCTCCCGACTAGCGGGAGGGCAAGAGACCCAGTACTTC	CASSSRLAGGQETQYF
TRBJ2-3	.	.	TRBV5-6	TGTGCCAGCAGCTCTGGGCAGGGAACGCAGTATTTT	CASSSGQGTQYF
TRBJ2-7	.	TRBD2	TRBV5-3	TGTGCCAGAAGCTCTCCGGGAGCGGGAGATAACTACGAGCAGTACTTC	CARSSPGAGDNYEQYF